The subject of this entry is one T cell receptor (beta chain). Its antigen is not identified. Vbeta (60) and Jbeta (13) primers were used in the PCR. The data were produced by immunoSEQ multiplex PCR, yet TCRdb's version contains in-frame clones alone and is incomplete. Seen here are 130,000 or so clones, approximately 91% observed once, and the top ten hold roughly 0.53%. This record comes from a study of cytomegalovirus exposure and HLA in healthy donors. V lost 5 bases and J lost 0; bases outside the gene matches: 4. CDR1 is ENHRY, CDR2 SYGVKD, per germline. The length of the CDR3 is 15 residues. Study-level results: Several of the most significant clusters appeared, in a later analysis, to be linked to common viral pathogens.

Donors had nominal health at sampling but likely had unrecorded immune exposures. This receptor was identified in a woman aged 40 to 50 in good health and CMV-seronegative. The sequenced sample consisted of PBMCs. The chain couples TRBV10-3 to TRBJ1-2, with TRBD1 matching 9 bases. CDR3 nucleotides: TGTGCCATCAGTTGGACAGGGGCGCCTAACTATGGCTACACCTTC. Translation: CAISWTGAPNYGYTF.